Listed here are 21 T cell receptor beta chains from one sample, sequenced in a study of post-analysis software for immune sequencing data. Study results and caveats: Patients showed TRBV5-6, TRBV5-1 and TRBV20-1 among four to six TRBV segments more frequent than in controls.

TCR beta libraries were prepared from cDNA with unique molecular identifiers. TCRdb re-derived calls from the PCR reads in MiXCR, one entry per CDR3 protein. The sample lists about 770,000 distinct CDR3 sequences; around 45% were seen once. No antigen is known for these receptors. Sequencing used blood. The receptors originated from a girl aged 10 to 17 with multiple sclerosis.

V is TRBV20-1 and J is TRBJ2-7; D tentatively fits TRBD1 or TRBD2 (5 bases each). The CDR3 runs to 12 residues. V was cut by 6 bases and J by 5 bases, with 14 bases left in between. CDR1 and CDR2 from the germline V gene are DFQATT and SNEGSKA (reference sequence). The CDR3 reads CSATGTNDEQYF. CDR3 nucleotides: TGCAGTGCGACCGGGACCAATGACGAGCAGTACTTC.

The chain employs TRBV4-3 and TRBJ2-1; no clear D gene. Trimming cost V 0 bases and J 0 bases, with 12 bases left between them. The germline V gene encodes CDR1 LGHNA and CDR2 YSLEER. The CDR3 extends over 17 amino acids. The DNA for the CDR3 is TGCGCCAGCAGCCAAGATCCCGCGTCAAGCTCCTACAATGAGCAGTTCTTC. As protein: CASSQDPASSSYNEQFF.

This chain joins TRBV11-1 and TRBJ2-7, with 14 bases that match TRBD2. The CDR3 is 15 amino acids. With 3 bases clipped from V and 6 bases from J, the junction kept 4 bases outside the gene matches. Per the germline V gene, CDR1 is SGHAT and CDR2 is FQDESV (reference sequence). The chain's CDR3 is CASSLGLAGAGEQYF. The CDR3 nucleotides are TGTGCCAGCAGCTTGGGACTAGCGGGAGCCGGCGAGCAGTACTTC. Supplemented by reference TRBV11-1 and TRBJ2-7, the full variable domain reads EAEVAQSPRYKITEKSQAVAFWCDPISGHATLYWYRQILGQGPELLVQFQDESVVDDSQLPKDRFSAERLKGVDSTLKIQPAELGDSAMYLCASSLGLAGAGEQYFGPGTRLTVT.

The chain uses TRBV12-3 or TRBV12-4 and TRBJ2-7; D gene unclear. Trimming removed 5 bases at V and 2 bases at J, with 13 bases between. CDR3 length: 14 residues. CDR3 nucleotides: TGTGCCAGCAGTACTCAGGCAGTAGCCTACGAGCAGTACTTC. Encoded protein: CASSTQAVAYEQYF.

The V call is TRBV7-8, the J call TRBJ2-7; TRBD1 is a possible D gene (5 bases). The CDR3 is 15 amino acids. V shed 0 bases and J shed 1 base, with 10 bases lying between them. Per germline, CDR1 SGHVS and CDR2 FQNEAQ. The CDR3 nucleotides are TGTGCCAGCAGCTTAGCGCTTGCAGGGTCCTACGAGCAGTACTTC. Translation: CASSLALAGSYEQYF.

This clonotype was detected many times. The chain uses TRBV15 and TRBJ2-7; D perhaps matches TRBD1 (6 bases). V lost 4 bases, J lost 0 bases, and 10 bases lay in between. This CDR3 is built from 14 residues. CDR1 is LNHNV, CDR2 YYDKDF, per germline (reference sequence). The DNA of the CDR3 is TGTGCCACCAGCAAACTGACAGGCTCCTACGAGCAGTACTTC. This gives the protein CATSKLTGSYEQYF.

This clonotype was counted ten times or more. V and J are TRBV7-2 and TRBJ1-5; weak D call: TRBD1 (5 bases). The CDR3 spans 15 residues. Germline CDR1 reads SGHTA; CDR2 reads FQGNSA. Trimming removed 1 base at V and 2 bases at J, with 9 bases between. The CDR3 loop is CASSLVGGGNQPQHF. Here the CDR3 DNA reads TGTGCCAGCAGCTTAGTTGGGGGGGGCAATCAGCCCCAGCATTTT.

The count of this clonotype is one. The rearrangement links TRBV4-1 to TRBJ2-7; tentatively, D is TRBD1 (8 bases). The CDR3 length is 16 residues. CDR1 and CDR2 from the germline V gene are MGHRA and YSYEKL. V lost 2 bases to trimming and J lost 5 bases, with 19 bases between them. CDR3 bases: TGCGCCAGCAGCCAAACCGGGACAGGCGCGGGGGACGAGCAGTACTTC. As protein: CASSQTGTGAGDEQYF.

The J gene is TRBJ1-1, the V gene TRBV12-3 or TRBV12-4; tentatively, D is TRBD1 (5 bases). V was pared by 3 bases and J by 11 bases, with 16 bases between. The length of the CDR3 is 13 residues. The CDR3 reads CASSFTRTTSAFF. CDR3 bases: TGTGCCAGCAGTTTCACCAGGACAACGAGCGCTTTCTTT.

V gene TRBV10-3 combines with J gene TRBJ1-1, with no clear D. The germline V gene encodes CDR1 ENHRY and CDR2 SYGVKD. V shed 7 bases and J shed 3 bases, with 12 bases lying between them. This CDR3 region has 13 residues. The CDR3, as DNA: TGTGCCATCAATTCACAGCCCGACACTGAAGCTTTCTTT. Its translation: CAINSQPDTEAFF.

V and J are TRBV10-3 and TRBJ2-3, with 13 bases fitting TRBD2. Trimming cost V 3 bases and J 0 bases; bases outside gene matches: 3. This CDR3 comprises 17 residues. Germline CDR1 and CDR2: ENHRY and SYGVKD. The CDR3 region has the DNA TGTGCCATCAGTGATGCGGGACTAGCGGGAAGCACAGATACGCAGTATTTT. It translates to CAISDAGLAGSTDTQYF.

This clonotype was seen a handful of times. The chain couples TRBV12-3 or TRBV12-4 to TRBJ1-2; D may be TRBD1 (5 bases). V gave up 2 bases and J gave up 8 bases, with 12 bases separating them. The CDR3 contains 13 residues. Written as DNA, the CDR3 is TGTGCCAGCAGTTTACAGGGTGGTTGGGGCTACACCTTC. Translated, it gives CASSLQGGWGYTF.

V gene TRBV4-3 combines with J gene TRBJ2-3, with 9 positions matching TRBD1. V lost 2 bases and J lost 3; bases outside the gene matches: 6. This CDR3 is built from 16 residues. Germline V lookup: CDR1 LGHNA, CDR2 YSLEER. CDR3 in amino acids: CASSQNTGGGTDTQYF. CDR3 nucleotides: TGCGCCAGCAGCCAAAATACAGGGGGCGGGACAGATACGCAGTATTTT.

This clonotype was seen only a few times. V usage is TRBV12-3 or TRBV12-4 and J usage is TRBJ1-2, with D possibly being TRBD1 (5 bases). There are 17 residues in the CDR3. Trimming took 0 bases from V and 4 from J, leaving 18 bases between them. CDR3 residues: CASSLARDAQGRYGYTF. CDR3 sequence (DNA): TGTGCCAGCAGTTTAGCCCGGGACGCCCAGGGACGCTATGGCTACACCTTC.

The V gene is TRBV6-2 or TRBV6-3, the J gene TRBJ2-4; D not certain. The V and J ends lost 5 bases and 13 bases respectively, with 18 bases between them. Germline loops: CDR1 MNHEY, CDR2 SVGEGT. The CDR3 has 13 residues. CDR3: CASSGGILTSQYF. The CDR3 DNA reads as TGTGCCAGCAGTGGTGGGATCCTAACCTCCCAGTACTTC.

The chain combines TRBV29-1 with TRBJ1-2; TRBD1 might be the D (6 bases). Trimming shortened V by 4 bases and J by 3 bases, and 9 bases separated the two germline ends. Germline loops: CDR1 SQVTM, CDR2 ANQGSEA. The length of the CDR3 is 12 residues. CDR3 in DNA: TGCAGCGTTGTTAAGGGGGACTATGGCTACACCTTC. It translates to CSVVKGDYGYTF.

The V gene is TRBV10-3, the J gene TRBJ2-1, with TRBD2 identical over 13 bases. The CDR3 has 15 amino acids. The J segment lost 6 bases and the V segment lost 5 bases, leaving 4 bases of the junction unmatched. The germline CDR1 and CDR2 sequences are ENHRY and SYGVKD. DNA of the CDR3: TGTGCCATCAGTTCTGGGACTAGCGGGATCAATGAGCAGTTCTTC. It translates to CAISSGTSGINEQFF.

This clonotype was counted a few times. The DNA for the CDR3 is TGCAGCGTTGGTCCGAGACAGGCAACCGTTGGGCAGTACTTC. Translating it yields CSVGPRQATVGQYF. The J gene is TRBJ2-5, the V gene TRBV29-1; D is possibly TRBD1 (6 bases). This CDR3 contains 14 residues. V gave up 4 bases and J gave up 11 bases, with 23 bases separating them. Germline loops: CDR1 SQVTM, CDR2 ANQGSEA.

The V gene is TRBV20-1, the J gene TRBJ1-1; no clear D. The germline V gene has CDR1 DFQATT and CDR2 SNEGSKA (reference sequence). Trimming took 6 bases from V and 5 from J, leaving 16 bases between them. This CDR3 region has 13 residues. Here the CDR3 DNA reads TGCAGTGCCAAGGTCCCCACGAGAACTGAAGCTTTCTTT. Amino acids: CSAKVPTRTEAFF.

Comments on this clonotype: It may be a read error: a sequence one base away is much more abundant. The chain is built from TRBV29-1 and TRBJ2-5, with D tentatively TRBD1 (5 bases). V gave up 4 bases and J gave up 4 bases, with 16 bases separating them. The CDR3 totals 14 residues. Germline CDR1 SQVTM, CDR2 ANQGSEA. Here the CDR3 reads CSVVDITSAETQYF. CDR3 coding DNA: TGCAGCGTTGTGGACATAACCTCAGCAGAGACCCAGTACTTC.

This clonotype was observed once. The chain recombines TRBV24-1 with TRBJ2-5; 9 bases match TRBD1. Germline CDR1 KGHDR, CDR2 SFDVKD. CDR3 length: 16 residues. After removal of 4 bases from V and 4 bases from J, the junction contained 9 bases not matched to a gene. CDR3 amino acids: CATSEFGTGLGETQYF. The CDR3 nucleotides are TGTGCCACCAGTGAATTTGGGACAGGGCTGGGAGAGACCCAGTACTTC.